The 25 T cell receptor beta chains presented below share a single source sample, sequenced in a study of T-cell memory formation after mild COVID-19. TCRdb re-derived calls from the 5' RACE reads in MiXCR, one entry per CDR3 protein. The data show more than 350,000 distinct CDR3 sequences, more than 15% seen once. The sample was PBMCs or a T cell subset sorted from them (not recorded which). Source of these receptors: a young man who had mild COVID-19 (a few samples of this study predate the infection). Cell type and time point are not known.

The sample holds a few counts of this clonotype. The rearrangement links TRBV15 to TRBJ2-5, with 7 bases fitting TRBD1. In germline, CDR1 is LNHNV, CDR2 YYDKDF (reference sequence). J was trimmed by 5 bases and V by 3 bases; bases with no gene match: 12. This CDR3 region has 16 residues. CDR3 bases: TGTGCCACCAGCAGTGGGGACAGTGGACGTTGGGAGACCCAGTACTTC. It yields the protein CATSSGDSGRWETQYF.

CDR3 coding DNA: TGTGCCAGTAGGGAGACAGGAAGTAACTATGGCTACACCTTC. Translated: CASRETGSNYGYTF. The chain couples TRBV19 to TRBJ1-2; D possibly corresponds to TRBD1 (6 bases). V was clipped by 6 bases and J by 1 base, with 12 bases between them. CDR1 is LNHDA, CDR2 SQIVND, per germline (reference sequence). The CDR3 has 14 amino acids.

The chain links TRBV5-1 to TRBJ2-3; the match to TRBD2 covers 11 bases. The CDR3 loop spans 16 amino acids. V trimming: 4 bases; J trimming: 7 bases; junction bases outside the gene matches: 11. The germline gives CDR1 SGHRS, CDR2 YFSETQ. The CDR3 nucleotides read TGCGCCAGCAGCCGGACTAGCGGGCAACCCCCGAATACGCAGTATTTT. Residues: CASSRTSGQPPNTQYF. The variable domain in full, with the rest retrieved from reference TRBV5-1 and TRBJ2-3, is KAGVTQTPRYLIKTRGQQVTLSCSPISGHRSVSWYQQTPGQGLQFLFEYFSETQRNKGNFPGRFSGRQFSNSRSEMNVSTLELGDSALYLCASSRTSGQPPNTQYFGPGTRLTVL.

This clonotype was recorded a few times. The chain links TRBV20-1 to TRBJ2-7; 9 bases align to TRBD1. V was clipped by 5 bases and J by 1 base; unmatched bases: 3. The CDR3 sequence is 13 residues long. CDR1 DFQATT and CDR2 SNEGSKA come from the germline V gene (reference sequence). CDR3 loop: CSAGGTGSYEQYV. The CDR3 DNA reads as TGCAGTGCTGGGGGGACAGGGTCCTACGAGCAGTACGTC.

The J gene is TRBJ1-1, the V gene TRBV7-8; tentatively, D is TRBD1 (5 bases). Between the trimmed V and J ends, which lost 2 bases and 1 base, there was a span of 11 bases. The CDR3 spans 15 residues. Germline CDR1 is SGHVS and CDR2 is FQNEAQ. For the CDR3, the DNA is TGTGCCAGCAGCTTAACCGGGACTCCGAACACTGAAGCTTTCTTT. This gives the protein CASSLTGTPNTEAFF.

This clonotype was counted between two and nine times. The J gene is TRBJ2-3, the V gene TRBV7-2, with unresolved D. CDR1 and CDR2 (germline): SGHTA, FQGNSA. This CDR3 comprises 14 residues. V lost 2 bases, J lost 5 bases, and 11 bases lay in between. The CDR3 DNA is TGTGCCAGCAGCTTAAACTCCATGAGAGATACGCAGTATTTT. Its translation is CASSLNSMRDTQYF.

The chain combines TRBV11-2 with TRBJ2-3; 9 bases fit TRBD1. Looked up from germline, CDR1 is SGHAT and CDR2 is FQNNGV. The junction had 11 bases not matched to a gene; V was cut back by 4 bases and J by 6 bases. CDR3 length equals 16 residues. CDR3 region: CASSSPPGQGMDTQYF. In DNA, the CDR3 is TGTGCCAGCAGCTCGCCTCCGGGACAGGGTATGGATACGCAGTATTTT.

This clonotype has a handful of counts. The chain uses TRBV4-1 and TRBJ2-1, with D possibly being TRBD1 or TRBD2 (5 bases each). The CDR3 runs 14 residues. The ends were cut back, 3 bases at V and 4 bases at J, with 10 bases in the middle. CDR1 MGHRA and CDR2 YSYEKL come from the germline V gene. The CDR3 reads CASSQGVPYNEQFF. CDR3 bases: TGCGCCAGCAGCCAGGGGGTTCCGTACAATGAGCAGTTCTTC.

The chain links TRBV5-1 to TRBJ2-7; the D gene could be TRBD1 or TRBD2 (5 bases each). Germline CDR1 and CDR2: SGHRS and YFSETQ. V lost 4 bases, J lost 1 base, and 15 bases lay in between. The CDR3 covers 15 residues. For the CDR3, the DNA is TGCGCCAGCAGCCTGGGTGGGACCTCGTCCTACGAGCAGTACTTC. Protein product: CASSLGGTSSYEQYF.

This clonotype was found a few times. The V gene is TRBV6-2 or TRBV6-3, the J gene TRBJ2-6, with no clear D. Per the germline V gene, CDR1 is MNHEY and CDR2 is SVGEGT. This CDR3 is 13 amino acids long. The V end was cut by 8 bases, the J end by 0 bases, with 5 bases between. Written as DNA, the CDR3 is TGTGCCAGCGCGACCTCTGGGGCCAACGTCCTGACTTTC. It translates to CASATSGANVLTF.

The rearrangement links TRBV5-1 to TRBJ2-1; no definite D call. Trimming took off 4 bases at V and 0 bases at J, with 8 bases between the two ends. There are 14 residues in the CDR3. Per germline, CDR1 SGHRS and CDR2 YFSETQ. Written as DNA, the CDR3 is TGCGCCAGCAGCACAGTGCCCTCCTACAATGAGCAGTTCTTC. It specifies CASSTVPSYNEQFF.

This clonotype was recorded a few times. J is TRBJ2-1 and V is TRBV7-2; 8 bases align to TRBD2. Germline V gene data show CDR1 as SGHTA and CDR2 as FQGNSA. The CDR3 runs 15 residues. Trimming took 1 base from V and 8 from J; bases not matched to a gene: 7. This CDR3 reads CASSLDRLAHDEQFF. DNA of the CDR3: TGTGCCAGCAGCTTAGACCGACTAGCGCACGATGAGCAGTTCTTC.

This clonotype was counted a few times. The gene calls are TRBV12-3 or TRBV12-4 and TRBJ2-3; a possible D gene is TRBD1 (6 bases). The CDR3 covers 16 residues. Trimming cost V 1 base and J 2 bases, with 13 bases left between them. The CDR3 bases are TGTGCCAGCAGTTTAGGTCGGGACAATCCCACAGATACGCAGTATTTT. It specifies CASSLGRDNPTDTQYF.

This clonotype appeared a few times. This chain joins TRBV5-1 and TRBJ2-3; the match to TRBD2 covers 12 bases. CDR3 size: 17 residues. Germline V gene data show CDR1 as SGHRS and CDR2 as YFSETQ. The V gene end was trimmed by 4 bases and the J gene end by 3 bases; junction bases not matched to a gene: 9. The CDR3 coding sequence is TGCGCCAGCAGCGCTACTCCTACTAGCGGGGGGACAGATACGCAGTATTTT. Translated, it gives CASSATPTSGGTDTQYF.

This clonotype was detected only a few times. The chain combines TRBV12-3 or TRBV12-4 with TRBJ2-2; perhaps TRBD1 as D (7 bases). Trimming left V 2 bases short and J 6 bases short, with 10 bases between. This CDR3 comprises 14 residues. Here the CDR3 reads CASSLRRGPGELFF. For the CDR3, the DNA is TGTGCCAGCAGTTTAAGGAGGGGGCCCGGGGAGCTGTTTTTT.

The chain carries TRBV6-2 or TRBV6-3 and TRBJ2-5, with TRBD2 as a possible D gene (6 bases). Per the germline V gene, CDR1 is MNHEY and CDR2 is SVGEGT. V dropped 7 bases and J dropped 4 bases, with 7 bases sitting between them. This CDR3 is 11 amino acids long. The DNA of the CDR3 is TGTGCCAGCACCGGGGGAGAGACCCAGTACTTC. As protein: CASTGGETQYF.

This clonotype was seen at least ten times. The CDR3 reads CASSTGTSASYEQYF. CDR3 DNA: TGTGCCAGCAGTACCGGGACTAGCGCCTCCTACGAGCAGTACTTC. The chain has TRBV12-3 or TRBV12-4 and TRBJ2-7, with 10 bases aligning to TRBD2. Unmatched junction bases numbered 4, after V lost 5 bases and J lost 0 bases. This CDR3 comprises 15 residues.

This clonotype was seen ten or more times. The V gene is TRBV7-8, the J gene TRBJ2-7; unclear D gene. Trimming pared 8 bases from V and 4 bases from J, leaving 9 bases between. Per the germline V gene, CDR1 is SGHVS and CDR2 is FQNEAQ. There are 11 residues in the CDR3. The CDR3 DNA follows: TGTGCCAGCTCATCTGATTACGAGCAGTACTTC. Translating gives CASSSDYEQYF.

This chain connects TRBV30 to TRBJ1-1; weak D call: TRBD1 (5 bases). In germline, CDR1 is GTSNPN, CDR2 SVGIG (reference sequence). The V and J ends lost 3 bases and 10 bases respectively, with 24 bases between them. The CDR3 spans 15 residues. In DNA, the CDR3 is TGTGCCTGGAGGGACCCTCGGGACTGGGACTCTGGAGCTTTCTTT. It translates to CAWRDPRDWDSGAFF.

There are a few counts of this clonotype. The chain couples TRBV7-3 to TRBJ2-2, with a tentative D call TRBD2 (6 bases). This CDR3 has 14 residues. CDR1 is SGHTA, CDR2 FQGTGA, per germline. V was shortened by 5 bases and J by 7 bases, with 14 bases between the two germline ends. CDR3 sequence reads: CASSGRLGGGELFF. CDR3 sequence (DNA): TGTGCCAGCAGCGGGAGGCTCGGCGGCGGGGAGCTGTTTTTT.

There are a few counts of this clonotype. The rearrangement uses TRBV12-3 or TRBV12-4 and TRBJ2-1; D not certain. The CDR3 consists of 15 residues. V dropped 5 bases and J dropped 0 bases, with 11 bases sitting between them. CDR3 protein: CASSPSAASYNEQFF. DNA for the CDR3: TGTGCCAGCAGTCCTTCGGCGGCCTCCTACAATGAGCAGTTCTTC.

CDR3 region: CASSPDRRQPQHF. Written as DNA, the CDR3 is TGTGCCAGCAGTCCCGACCGGAGGCAGCCCCAGCATTTT. The chain employs TRBV12-3 or TRBV12-4 and TRBJ1-5; D gene ambiguous. This CDR3 has 13 residues. Trimming stripped 5 bases from V and 7 bases from J, with 12 bases between.

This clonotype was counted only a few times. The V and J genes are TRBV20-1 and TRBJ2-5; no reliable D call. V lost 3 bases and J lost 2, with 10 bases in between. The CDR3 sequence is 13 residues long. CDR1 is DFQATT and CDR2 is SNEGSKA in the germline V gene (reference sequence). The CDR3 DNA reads TGCAGTGCTAGGGTCATCTTGCAAGAGACCCAGTACTTC. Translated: CSARVILQETQYF.

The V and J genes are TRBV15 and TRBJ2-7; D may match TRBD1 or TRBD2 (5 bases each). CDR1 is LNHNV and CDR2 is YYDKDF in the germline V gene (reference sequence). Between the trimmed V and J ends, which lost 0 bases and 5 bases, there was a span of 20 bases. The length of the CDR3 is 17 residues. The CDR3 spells CATSRDRLQGPSHEQYV. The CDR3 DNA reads TGTGCCACCAGCAGAGATCGTTTGCAGGGACCTTCCCACGAGCAGTACGTC.

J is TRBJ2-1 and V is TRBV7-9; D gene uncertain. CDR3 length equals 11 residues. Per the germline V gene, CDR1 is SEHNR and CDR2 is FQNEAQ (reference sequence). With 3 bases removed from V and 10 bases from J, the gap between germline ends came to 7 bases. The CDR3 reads CASSLLVEQFF. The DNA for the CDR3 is TGTGCCAGCAGCTTGCTAGTGGAGCAGTTCTTC.